This T cell receptor beta chain emerged from a study of Graves' ophthalmopathy and Graves' hyperthyroidism. The ends were cut back, 2 bases at V and 3 bases at J, with 22 bases in the middle. The CDR3 is 18 amino acids. RNA transcripts yielded amplified TCR beta CDR3 regions. Second-round multiplex PCR came after first-round RT-PCR with HTBI primers. TCRdb analysed the multiplex PCR reads with MiXCR anew, one entry per CDR3 protein. The table has under 250,000 distinct CDR3 sequences, 25% to 30% seen once. This clonotype has just a few counts. The sample comprised peripheral blood. V usage is TRBV12-3 or TRBV12-4 and J usage is TRBJ1-1, with D maybe TRBD1 (5 bases). This clonotype originated in a man aged 45-65 years with Graves' ophthalmopathy. CDR3 coding DNA: TGTGCCAGCAGTTTACCGGCCTTGGGAACAGGATCCGACACTGAAGCTTTCTTT. Translating gives CASSLPALGTGSDTEAFF.